The subject of this entry is one TCR beta chain. Its antigen is not identified. This CDR3 is 14 amino acids long. Deletions cut 1 base from V and 0 bases from J, with 7 bases between. Looked up from germline, CDR1 is DFQATT and CDR2 is SNEGSKA (reference sequence). The data are from a study of response to subunit inactivated influenza vaccine. Study results and caveats: Few additional T cells are recruited per seasonal influenza vaccination, authors suggested.

MiXCR, run by TCRdb on the RT-PCR reads, gives a single entry per CDR3 protein. This table has hundreds of thousands of distinct CDR3 sequences, 14% appearing once. The material was PBMCs from blood, obtained around two weeks before vaccination. The receptor was isolated from a man aged 50 or older who received an inactivated influenza vaccine. The chain couples TRBV20-1 to TRBJ1-5; no firm D call. In nucleotides, the CDR3 is TGCAGTGCTAGAGGTGCTTATAGCAATCAGCCCCAGCATTTT. It yields the protein CSARGAYSNQPQHF.